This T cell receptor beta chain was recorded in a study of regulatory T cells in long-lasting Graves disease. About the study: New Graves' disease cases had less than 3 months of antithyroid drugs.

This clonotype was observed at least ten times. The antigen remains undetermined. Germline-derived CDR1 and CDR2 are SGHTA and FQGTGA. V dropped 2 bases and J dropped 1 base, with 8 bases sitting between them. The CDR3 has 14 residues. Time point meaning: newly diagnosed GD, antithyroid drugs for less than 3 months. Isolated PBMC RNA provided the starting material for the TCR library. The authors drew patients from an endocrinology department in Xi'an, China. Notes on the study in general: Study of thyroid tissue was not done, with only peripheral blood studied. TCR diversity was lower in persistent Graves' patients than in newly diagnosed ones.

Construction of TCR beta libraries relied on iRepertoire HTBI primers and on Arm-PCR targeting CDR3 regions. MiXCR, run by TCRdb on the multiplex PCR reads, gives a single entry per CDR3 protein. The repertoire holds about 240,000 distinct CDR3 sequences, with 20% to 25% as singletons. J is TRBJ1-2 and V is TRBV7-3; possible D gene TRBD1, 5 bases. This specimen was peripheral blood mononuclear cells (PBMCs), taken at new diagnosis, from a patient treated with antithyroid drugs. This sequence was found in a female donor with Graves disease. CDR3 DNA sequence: TGTGCCAGCAGCTTAGACAGCAATAACTATGGCTACACCTTC. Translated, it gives CASSLDSNNYGYTF. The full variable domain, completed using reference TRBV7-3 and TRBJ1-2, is GAGVSQTPSNKVTEKGKYVELRCDPISGHTALYWYRQSLGQGPEFLIYFQGTGAADDSGLPNDRFFAVRPEGSVSTLKIQRTERGDSAVYLCASSLDSNNYGYTFGSGTRLTVV.